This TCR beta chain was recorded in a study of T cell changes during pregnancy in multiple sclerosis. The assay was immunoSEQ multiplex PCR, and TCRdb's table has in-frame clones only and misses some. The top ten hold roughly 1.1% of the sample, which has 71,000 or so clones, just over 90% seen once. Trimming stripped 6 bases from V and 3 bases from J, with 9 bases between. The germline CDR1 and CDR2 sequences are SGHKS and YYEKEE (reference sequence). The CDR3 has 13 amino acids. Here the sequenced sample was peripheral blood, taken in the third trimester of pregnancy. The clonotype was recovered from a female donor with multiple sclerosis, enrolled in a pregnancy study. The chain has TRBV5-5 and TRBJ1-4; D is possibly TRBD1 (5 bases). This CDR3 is CASTTGANEKLFF. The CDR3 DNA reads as TGTGCCAGCACTACAGGCGCTAATGAAAAACTGTTTTTT.